This T cell receptor (beta chain) was sequenced in a study of OX40 agonist ivuxolimab in advanced cancers. Using immunoSEQ multiplex PCR, the repertoire was profiled, and TCRdb retains in-frame clones only, with some absent. The sample holds about 60,000 clones, approximately 90% seen once. Trimming left V 5 bases short and J 7 bases short, with 9 bases between. Germline lookup yields CDR1 SGHVS and CDR2 FQNEAQ. The CDR3 runs 12 residues. This clone was observed a single time. Its antigen is still unknown. Findings and limits, study-wide: Clonal expansion was among the lowest in partial responders at 0.1-3.0 mg/kg, especially CD8+.

The starting material was CD4+ or CD8+ T cells sorted from blood, obtained in a trial of the OX40 agonist ivuxolimab. The sequence derives from an adult with an advanced solid tumor such as melanoma, head and neck, liver or kidney cancer. This rearrangement joins TRBV7-8 to TRBJ1-5; D is uncertain. The CDR3 DNA follows: TGTGCCAGCAGCGTCAGTGGCCAGCCCCAGCATTTT. It codes for CASSVSGQPQHF.